One TCR beta chain is described in this entry. The data originate from a study of cytomegalovirus exposure and HLA in healthy donors. PCR employed 60 Vbeta and 13 Jbeta primers. The method was immunoSEQ multiplex PCR; TCRdb's version includes in-frame clones alone and lacks a portion of them. The table has approximately 91,000 clones, roughly 80% seen once. Germline values: CDR1 SGHRS, CDR2 YFSETQ. Trimming left V 4 bases short and J 6 bases short, with 17 bases between. This CDR3 comprises 16 residues. The source material was PBMCs. This receptor was identified in a human donor in good health. This chain joins TRBV5-1 and TRBJ1-6, with D perhaps TRBD1 (6 bases). The CDR3, as DNA: TGCGCCAGCAGCCAGCAAAGCCGGGACACTAATTCACCCCTCCACTTT. Translated, it gives CASSQQSRDTNSPLHF. The complete variable domain, with remaining parts taken from reference TRBV5-1 and TRBJ1-6, reads KAGVTQTPRYLIKTRGQQVTLSCSPISGHRSVSWYQQTPGQGLQFLFEYFSETQRNKGNFPGRFSGRQFSNSRSEMNVSTLELGDSALYLCASSQQSRDTNSPLHFGNGTRLTVT.